This T cell receptor beta chain is from a study of patients and donors after allogeneic stem cell transplantation. The table lists this clonotype with a few counts. V lost 5 bases, J lost 6 bases, and 10 bases stayed unmatched. This CDR3 comprises 14 residues. Germline V gene data show CDR1 as SGHDT and CDR2 as YYEEEE. MiXCR, run by TCRdb on the RT-PCR reads, gives a single entry per CDR3 protein. The data show about a million distinct CDR3 sequences, with roughly 18% seen just once and roughly 6% held by the top ten. The source is a human donor who was either an allogeneic HSCT recipient or a stem cell or donor lymphocyte infusion donor (not recorded which). It is not recorded whose cells these are; they may come from a transplant donor. Sequencing was carried out using blood, either unsorted or a sorted T cell fraction (not recorded which). The gene calls are TRBV5-6 and TRBJ2-7; 8 nucleotides line up with TRBD1. The CDR3 nucleotides are TGTGCCAGCAGTTCAGACAGGGGACATAGCGAGCAGTACTTC. It yields the protein CASSSDRGHSEQYF.